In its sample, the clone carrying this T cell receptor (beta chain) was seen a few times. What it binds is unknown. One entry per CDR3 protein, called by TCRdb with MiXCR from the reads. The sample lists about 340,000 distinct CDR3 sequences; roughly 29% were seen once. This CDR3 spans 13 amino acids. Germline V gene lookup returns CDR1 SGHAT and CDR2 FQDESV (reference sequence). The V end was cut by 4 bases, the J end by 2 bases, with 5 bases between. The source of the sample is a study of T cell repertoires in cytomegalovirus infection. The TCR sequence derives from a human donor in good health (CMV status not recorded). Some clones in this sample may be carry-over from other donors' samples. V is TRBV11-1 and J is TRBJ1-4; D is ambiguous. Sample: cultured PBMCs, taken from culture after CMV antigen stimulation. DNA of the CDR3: TGTGCCAGCAGCTACAGCACTAATGAAAAACTGTTTTTT. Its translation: CASSYSTNEKLFF. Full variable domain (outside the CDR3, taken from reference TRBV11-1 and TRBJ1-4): EAEVAQSPRYKITEKSQAVAFWCDPISGHATLYWYRQILGQGPELLVQFQDESVVDDSQLPKDRFSAERLKGVDSTLKIQPAELGDSAMYLCASSYSTNEKLFFGSGTQLSVL.